A single sample is the source of the 18 T cell receptor beta chains below, sequenced in a study of cytomegalovirus exposure and HLA in healthy donors. The PCR ran on 60 Vbeta and 13 Jbeta primers. The table came from immunoSEQ multiplex PCR; TCRdb's copy has only in-frame clones and leaves some out. This sample has some 200,000 clones, with roughly four fifths found just once. Sequenced: PBMCs. These receptors originate from a girl aged 2-9 years in good health and CMV-seronegative.

This clone was seen once. The rearrangement links TRBV9 to TRBJ2-5; weak D call: TRBD2 (6 bases). The CDR3 runs to 14 residues. Trimming cost V 2 bases and J 0 bases, with 8 bases left between them. The V gene's germline CDR1 is SGDLS and CDR2 YYNGEE. CDR3 nucleotide sequence: TGTGCCAGCAGCGTCCGGGGGAACCAAGAGACCCAGTACTTC. It specifies CASSVRGNQETQYF. Drawing the rest from reference TRBV9 and TRBJ2-5, the complete variable domain is DSGVTQTPKHLITATGQRVTLRCSPRSGDLSVYWYQQSLDQGLQFLIQYYNGEERAKGNILERFSAQQFPDLHSELNLSSLELGDSALYFCASSVRGNQETQYFGPGTRLLVL.

The chain links TRBV2 to TRBJ1-1; D might be TRBD1 (6 bases). CDR3 length: 16 residues. Germline V gene sequence: CDR1 SNHLY, CDR2 FYNNEI. V was shortened by 2 bases and J by 0 bases, with 13 bases between the two germline ends. CDR3 DNA sequence: TGTGCCAGCAGTGAAACCCTCACAGGGATGAACACTGAAGCTTTCTTT. It codes for CASSETLTGMNTEAFF.

This chain uses TRBV11-2 with TRBJ2-1; 8 positions agree with TRBD1. Germline V gives CDR1 SGHAT, CDR2 FQNNGV. J was trimmed by 0 bases and V by 4 bases; bases with no gene match: 5. The CDR3 consists of 16 residues. The CDR3 DNA sequence: TGTGCCAGCAGCTCTAATGACAGGGGCTCCTACAATGAGCAGTTCTTC. Protein product: CASSSNDRGSYNEQFF.

About this clone: This sample includes further DNA sequences coding for the same CDR3. The chain recombines TRBV5-1 with TRBJ2-3; D is perhaps TRBD2 (6 bases). The CDR3 totals 16 residues. Germline lookup yields CDR1 SGHRS and CDR2 YFSETQ. The germline V and J ends were trimmed by 0 bases and 0 bases, with 11 bases remaining between them. The CDR3 spells CASSLGSGLSTDTQYF. CDR3 in DNA: TGCGCCAGCAGCTTGGGTAGCGGACTTAGCACAGATACGCAGTATTTT. Supplemented by reference TRBV5-1 and TRBJ2-3, the full variable domain reads KAGVTQTPRYLIKTRGQQVTLSCSPISGHRSVSWYQQTPGQGLQFLFEYFSETQRNKGNFPGRFSGRQFSNSRSEMNVSTLELGDSALYLCASSLGSGLSTDTQYFGPGTRLTVL.

This clone was counted only a few times. The chain combines TRBV19 with TRBJ1-4, with 7 positions matching TRBD1. Trimming removed 5 bases from V and 0 bases from J; junction bases left unmatched: 9. Germline values: CDR1 LNHDA, CDR2 SQIVND (reference sequence). CDR3 length: 17 amino acids. Here the CDR3 DNA reads TGTGCCAGTAGTTCCCGGACAGGTAGGACAACTAATGAAAAACTGTTTTTT. Translated: CASSSRTGRTTNEKLFF.

The chain has TRBV2 and TRBJ1-5; 8 bases fit TRBD1. The length of the CDR3 is 15 residues. The germline V gene has CDR1 SNHLY and CDR2 FYNNEI. Unmatched junction bases numbered 2, after V lost 3 bases and J lost 1 base. Here the CDR3 reads CASSEQGASNQPQHF. The DNA of the CDR3 is TGTGCCAGCAGTGAGCAGGGGGCGAGCAATCAGCCCCAGCATTTT.

The V gene is TRBV4-1, the J gene TRBJ1-5; D call uncertain. Trimming pared 1 base from V and 1 base from J, leaving 8 bases between. This CDR3 region has 15 residues. Germline V CDR1 and CDR2: MGHRA, YSYEKL. The chain's CDR3 is CASSQGHPSNQPQHF. The CDR3 DNA reads TGCGCCAGCAGCCAAGGACACCCCAGCAATCAGCCCCAGCATTTT.

The CDR3 protein is CASRTDREGLTYEQYF. For the CDR3, the DNA is TGTGCCAGCAGGACTGACAGGGAAGGTCTTACCTACGAGCAGTACTTC. V usage is TRBV2 and J usage is TRBJ2-7; TRBD1 matches 7 bases. The CDR3 spans 16 residues. J gave up 2 bases and V 6 bases, and 13 bases lay outside the gene matches. Germline CDR1 reads SNHLY; CDR2 reads FYNNEI.

J is TRBJ2-3 and V is TRBV6-5, with 7 bases that match TRBD2. The CDR3 runs 16 residues. With 0 bases clipped from V and 4 bases from J, the junction kept 7 bases outside the gene matches. The germline CDR1 and CDR2 sequences are MNHEY and SVGAGI. CDR3 protein: CASSYSPGGGSDTQYF. DNA for the CDR3: TGTGCCAGCAGTTACTCGCCTGGCGGGGGTTCAGATACGCAGTATTTT.

The chain links TRBV2 to TRBJ2-7; D unclear. The CDR3 spans 12 residues. V dropped 9 bases and J dropped 5 bases, with 14 bases sitting between them. Germline loops: CDR1 SNHLY, CDR2 FYNNEI. CDR3 coding DNA: TGTGCCAGTCAGGAAGTTAGGAACGAGCAGTACTTC. This codes for CASQEVRNEQYF.

This rearrangement joins TRBV11-2 to TRBJ2-5; the match to TRBD1 covers 7 bases. Germline V lookup: CDR1 SGHAT, CDR2 FQNNGV. CDR3 length equals 14 residues. Trimming at V came to 5 bases and at J to 5 bases, leaving 8 bases not matched to a gene. CDR3 bases: TGTGCCAGCAGCCCAAAACAGGGGTGGGAGACCCAGTACTTC. Encoded protein: CASSPKQGWETQYF.

The rearrangement joins TRBV7-2 to TRBJ1-1, with D perhaps matching TRBD1 (6 bases). Per germline, CDR1 SGHTA and CDR2 FQGNSA. The CDR3 loop spans 15 amino acids. Trimming left V 3 bases short and J 1 base short, with 12 bases between. The CDR3 coding sequence is TGTGCCAGCAGCTTTCAGGGGCCGGGGAACACTGAAGCTTTCTTT. Its protein product is CASSFQGPGNTEAFF.

The CDR3 region is CASSDSIQGGHEQFF. The DNA of the CDR3 is TGTGCCAGCAGTGACTCGATTCAGGGAGGTCATGAGCAGTTCTTC. The chain couples TRBV6-4 to TRBJ2-1, with D possibly matching TRBD2 (6 bases). Germline CDR1 and CDR2: MRHNA and SNTAGT. The CDR3 runs to 15 residues. V dropped 0 bases and J dropped 8 bases, with 14 bases sitting between them.

Concerning this clone itself: Other DNA variants within this sample encode the same CDR3. This chain uses TRBV7-2 with TRBJ1-2; D gene unclear. The V gene lost 7 bases and the J gene lost 5 bases, with 20 bases spanning the gap. The CDR3 length is 15 residues. In germline, CDR1 is SGHTA, CDR2 FQGNSA. The CDR3 reads CASTPLLTGLYGYTF. CDR3 DNA sequence: TGTGCCAGCACCCCTTTACTGACCGGACTTTATGGCTACACCTTC. Filled out from reference TRBV7-2 and TRBJ1-2, the complete variable domain reads GAGVSQSPSNKVTEKGKDVELRCDPISGHTALYWYRQSLGQGLEFLIYFQGNSAPDKSGLPSDRFSAERTGGSVSTLTIQRTQQEDSAVYLCASTPLLTGLYGYTFGSGTRLTVV.

The genes are TRBV4-1 and TRBJ2-3; D might be TRBD2 (7 bases). The CDR3 length is 17 residues. V was shortened by 4 bases and J by 6 bases, with 23 bases between the two germline ends. The germline V gene has CDR1 MGHRA and CDR2 YSYEKL. CDR3 coding DNA: TGCGCCAGCAGCCTCCTAACCCGGGGGGCAGGGGACGATACGCAGTATTTT. Translating gives CASSLLTRGAGDDTQYF.

On this clone: A junction boundary mismatches the germline segment, possibly from a read error. J is TRBJ2-2 and V is TRBV5-6, with 11 bases identical to TRBD2. Germline CDR1 is SGHDT and CDR2 is YYEEEE. The CDR3 runs 13 residues. The CDR3 DNA follows: TGTGCCAGCAGCTTTACTAGCGGGGGCCACGGGGACTTT. Translating gives CASSFTSGGHGDF. Supplemented by reference TRBV5-6 and TRBJ2-2, the full variable domain reads DAGVTQSPTHLIKTRGQQVTLRCSPKSGHDTVSWYQQALGQGPQFIFQYYEEEERQRGNFPDRFSGHQFPNYSSELNVNALLLGDSALYLCASSFTSGGHGDFGEGSRLTVL.

A few counts support this clone. The V call is TRBV5-6, the J call TRBJ2-5, with D perhaps TRBD2 (6 bases). Germline V gene data show CDR1 as SGHDT and CDR2 as YYEEEE. V lost 3 bases and J lost 3, with 21 bases in between. The CDR3 is 17 residues long. DNA of the CDR3: TGTGCCAGCAGCTCGGCTAGCGAGGGGACCGGAGAAGAGACCCAGTACTTC. It is translated as CASSSASEGTGEETQYF.

The chain combines TRBV7-9 with TRBJ2-7; D might be TRBD1 (5 bases). Germline CDR1 SEHNR, CDR2 FQNEAQ (reference sequence). Trimming removed 0 bases at V and 7 bases at J, with 10 bases between. This CDR3 is 13 amino acids long. CDR3 protein: CASSLALRQEQYF. DNA for the CDR3: TGTGCCAGCAGCTTAGCCTTAAGACAGGAGCAGTACTTC.